The 28 T cell receptor beta chains in this list originate from one sample, sequenced in a study of CD8 T cells in ankylosing spondylitis. TCRdb redid the calling of the 5' RACE reads with MiXCR, one entry per CDR3 protein. Of 150,000 or so distinct CDR3 sequences detected, roughly 31% appear once; the ten largest clones hold about 6%. Sequencing was performed on synovial fluid, either unsorted or a sorted T cell fraction (not recorded which). These receptors all stem from a male donor with ankylosing spondylitis.

The gene calls are TRBV21-1 and TRBJ2-7; the D call TRBD1 from the table was never checked on the DNA. TRBV21-1 is a pseudogene. The CDR3 spans 12 residues. CDR3 sequence reads: CAGDREGAEQYF. The CDR3 bases are TGTGCCGGAGACAGGGAGGGTGCCGAGCAGTACTTC.

The chain links TRBV6-1 to TRBJ2-7; perhaps TRBD2 as D (7 bases). Germline values: CDR1 MNHNS, CDR2 SASEGT. This CDR3 comprises 13 residues. V lost 5 bases and J lost 6, with 14 bases in between. CDR3 bases: TGTGCCAGCAGTAGGGGGGGGCATCGCGAGCAGTACTTC. This translates into CASSRGGHREQYF.

This clonotype has a handful of counts. The chain combines TRBV20-1 with TRBJ2-7; TRBD2 matches at 7 bases. J lost 4 bases, V lost 7 bases, and 13 bases had no gene match. The CDR3 is made up of 14 amino acids. CDR1 is DFQATT and CDR2 is SNEGSKA in the germline V gene (reference sequence). The CDR3 sequence is CSGRWAGADYEQYF. Here the CDR3 DNA reads TGCAGTGGTCGGTGGGCGGGAGCGGATTACGAGCAGTACTTC.

V gene TRBV5-1 combines with J gene TRBJ2-2; D might be TRBD1 (6 bases). CDR1 and CDR2 from the germline V gene are SGHRS and YFSETQ. This CDR3 comprises 15 residues. V lost 1 base, J lost 1 base, and 8 bases lay in between. CDR3 sequence (DNA): TGCGCCAGCAGCTTGTGGGGACAGAACACCGGGGAGCTGTTTTTT. Translating gives CASSLWGQNTGELFF.

There are a few counts of this clonotype. The genes are TRBV15 and TRBJ1-3; 7 bases align to TRBD1. CDR1 is LNHNV, CDR2 YYDKDF, per germline (reference sequence). With V trimmed by 1 base and J by 3 bases, 6 bases remained unmatched. The CDR3 is 16 amino acids. The CDR3 sequence is CATSRGGGQLGNTIYF. CDR3 in DNA: TGTGCCACCAGCAGAGGGGGGGGACAGCTTGGAAACACCATATATTTT.

This clonotype has a handful of counts. The V gene is TRBV11-1, the J gene TRBJ2-4, with TRBD2 matching over 9 bases. The CDR3 totals 18 residues. The ends lost 4 bases at V and 5 bases at J; junction bases unmatched: 15. Looked up from germline, CDR1 is SGHAT and CDR2 is FQDESV (reference sequence). The CDR3: CASSYNSLAGLGQNIQYF. CDR3 nucleotide sequence: TGTGCCAGCAGCTACAACTCTCTAGCGGGACTAGGTCAAAACATTCAGTACTTC.

The chain couples TRBV24-1 to TRBJ2-1; maybe TRBD2 (6 bases). Germline V gene sequence: CDR1 KGHDR, CDR2 SFDVKD. V lost 5 bases and J lost 7, with 11 bases in between. The CDR3 has 13 amino acids. CDR3 protein: CATSVAGRNEQFF. The CDR3 nucleotides read TGTGCCACCAGTGTGGCAGGGAGGAATGAGCAGTTCTTC.

This chain links TRBV18 with TRBJ2-1, with a weak D call TRBD2 (6 bases). CDR1 is KGHSH, CDR2 LQKENI, per germline. V shed 4 bases and J shed 10 bases, with 11 bases lying between them. CDR3 length: 12 residues. CDR3 DNA: TGTGCCAGCTCACAGGGACTGGGGGAGCAGTTCTTC. Its translation is CASSQGLGEQFF.

The chain has TRBV20-1 and TRBJ1-4; 7 bases map to TRBD1. Germline values: CDR1 DFQATT, CDR2 SNEGSKA (reference sequence). The J segment lost 8 bases and the V segment lost 3 bases, leaving 12 bases of the junction unmatched. This CDR3 has 15 amino acids. The CDR3 region has the DNA TGCAGTGCTAGGACAGGGAGCAGGATCGGGGAAAAACTGTTTTTT. Its translation: CSARTGSRIGEKLFF.

This clonotype has a handful of counts. Here the CDR3 reads CASSPVAGFSYEQYF. The DNA of the CDR3 is TGTGCCAGCAGTCCCGTAGCGGGCTTCTCCTACGAGCAGTACTTC. This chain uses TRBV12-3 or TRBV12-4 with TRBJ2-7; 7 nucleotides agree with TRBD2. Trimming at V came to 5 bases and at J to 0 bases, leaving 7 bases not matched to a gene. CDR3 length: 15 amino acids.

This clonotype was counted ten times or more. The chain's CDR3 is CASKLAETYNEQFF. In nucleotides, the CDR3 is TGCGCCAGCAAGCTAGCGGAGACCTACAATGAGCAGTTCTTC. The V and J genes are TRBV5-1 and TRBJ2-1; 7 nucleotides line up with TRBD2. Germline-derived CDR1 and CDR2 are SGHRS and YFSETQ. The ends lost 6 bases at V and 2 bases at J; junction bases unmatched: 5. The CDR3 is made up of 14 amino acids.

V usage is TRBV4-1 and J usage is TRBJ1-6; D might be TRBD1 (5 bases). The CDR3 has 15 amino acids. CDR1 and CDR2 (germline): MGHRA, YSYEKL. Trimming cost V 1 base and J 4 bases, with 8 bases left between them. The CDR3 nucleotides read TGCGCCAGCAGCCAAGCAGGGAGTTATAATTCACCCCTCCACTTT. It translates to CASSQAGSYNSPLHF.

This clonotype came up a few times. The gene calls are TRBV20-1 and TRBJ2-5; possibly TRBD1 or TRBD2 for D (5 bases each). V dropped 3 bases and J dropped 5 bases, with 13 bases sitting between them. The CDR3 has 13 amino acids. Germline lookup yields CDR1 DFQATT and CDR2 SNEGSKA (reference sequence). The chain's CDR3 is CSARFGAPETQYF. CDR3 nucleotides: TGCAGTGCTAGGTTCGGGGCCCCCGAGACCCAGTACTTC.

The chain employs TRBV3-1 and TRBJ2-3; D is ambiguous. V gave up 8 bases and J gave up 2 bases, with 20 bases separating them. Germline CDR1 reads LGHDT; CDR2 reads YNNKEL (reference sequence). The CDR3 is made up of 16 amino acids. CDR3 loop: CASGLVGSRITDTQYF. The CDR3 region has the DNA TGTGCCAGCGGCCTAGTGGGATCCCGTATCACAGATACGCAGTATTTT.

This chain links TRBV6-1 with TRBJ1-1, with D perhaps TRBD1 (5 bases). The ends were cut back, 5 bases at V and 5 bases at J, with 18 bases in the middle. This CDR3 spans 15 amino acids. Germline loops: CDR1 MNHNS, CDR2 SASEGT. The CDR3 spells CASSPGGVVGTEAFF. CDR3 coding DNA: TGTGCCAGCAGTCCGGGGGGGGTTGTCGGGACTGAAGCTTTCTTT.

This clonotype was recorded many times. This chain joins TRBV19 and TRBJ1-5, with a weak D call TRBD1 (6 bases). Trimming removed 5 bases from V and 4 bases from J, with 12 bases in between. The CDR3 runs to 14 residues. The V gene's germline CDR1 is LNHDA and CDR2 SQIVND (reference sequence). CDR3 sequence (DNA): TGTGCCAGTAGTGCGCGACAGGAGAATCAGCCCCAGCATTTT. This translates into CASSARQENQPQHF.

This clonotype occurred once. The genes are TRBV20-1 and TRBJ1-1, with a tentative D call TRBD1 (5 bases). The CDR3 has 12 amino acids. Germline V gives CDR1 DFQATT, CDR2 SNEGSKA (reference sequence). Trimming left V 0 bases short and J 10 bases short, with 12 bases between. The CDR3 DNA follows: TGCAGTGCTAGAGATCAGGACAAAGGAGCTTTCTTT. This gives the protein CSARDQDKGAFF.

This clonotype has just a few counts. The V call is TRBV24-1, the J call TRBJ2-1; 10 positions match TRBD2. This CDR3 region has 17 residues. With 0 bases clipped from V and 8 bases from J, the junction kept 9 bases outside the gene matches. Germline CDR1 reads KGHDR; CDR2 reads SFDVKD. The CDR3: CATSDLNSASGSDEQFF. The CDR3, as DNA: TGTGCCACCAGTGATTTGAATAGCGCTAGCGGGAGTGATGAGCAGTTCTTC.

This clonotype turned up a few times. The chain has TRBV5-8 and TRBJ2-6; D is uncertain. V lost 3 bases and J lost 0, with 10 bases in between. The CDR3 sequence is 16 residues long. Germline V CDR1 and CDR2: SGHTS, YDEGEE. As DNA, the CDR3 is TGTGCCAGCAGCTCCGAGCTGAGCTCTGGGGCCAACGTCCTGACTTTC. This gives the protein CASSSELSSGANVLTF. The full variable domain, with the rest looked up from reference TRBV5-8 and TRBJ2-6, is EAGVTQSPTHLIKTRGQQATLRCSPISGHTSVYWYQQALGLGLQFLLWYDEGEERNRGNFPPRFSGRQFPNYSSELNVNALELEDSALYLCASSSELSSGANVLTFGAGSRLTVL.

This clonotype was detected many times. The chain employs TRBV20-1 and TRBJ2-7, with D possibly called TRBD1 or TRBD2 (5 bases each). Germline CDR1 is DFQATT and CDR2 is SNEGSKA (reference sequence). CDR3 length equals 15 residues. The germline V and J ends were trimmed by 0 bases and 7 bases, with 19 bases remaining between them. The CDR3: CSARDPLGDGGEQYF. CDR3 bases: TGCAGTGCTAGAGATCCCTTAGGGGATGGGGGTGAGCAGTACTTC.

This rearrangement joins TRBV15 to TRBJ1-5, with D tentatively TRBD1 (5 bases). Germline-derived CDR1 and CDR2 are LNHNV and YYDKDF (reference sequence). This CDR3 spans 16 amino acids. V shed 0 bases and J shed 7 bases, with 16 bases lying between them. CDR3 in DNA: TGTGCCACCAGCAGAGAACCGGGGCAAAAAGGGCAGCCCCAGCATTTT. Translation: CATSREPGQKGQPQHF.

In its sample, this clonotype was seen a few times. The chain combines TRBV7-2 with TRBJ1-3; no clear D. The CDR3 contains 13 residues. V dropped 4 bases and J dropped 1 base, with 5 bases sitting between them. CDR1 SGHTA and CDR2 FQGNSA come from the germline V gene. The CDR3 reads CASSSVSGNTIYF. CDR3 bases: TGTGCCAGCAGCTCGGTATCTGGAAACACCATATATTTT.

This clonotype has just a few counts. The genes are TRBV3-1 and TRBJ2-3; D perhaps matches TRBD2 (5 bases). CDR3 length: 15 amino acids. Germline V gene sequence: CDR1 LGHDT, CDR2 YNNKEL (reference sequence). Deletions cut 2 bases from V and 1 base from J, with 10 bases between. In DNA form, the CDR3 reads TGTGCCAGCAGCCAATTCGAGGGAGGCACAGATACGCAGTATTTT. Translation: CASSQFEGGTDTQYF.

This clonotype was observed a handful of times. The chain combines TRBV3-1 with TRBJ2-5, with a tentative D call TRBD2 (7 bases). The ends were cut back, 0 bases at V and 4 bases at J, with 9 bases in the middle. CDR3 length: 14 residues. CDR1 and CDR2 (germline): LGHDT, YNNKEL (reference sequence). The CDR3 is CASSQEGGGETQYF. DNA of the CDR3: TGTGCCAGCAGCCAAGAGGGAGGGGGAGAGACCCAGTACTTC.

The gene calls are TRBV20-1 and TRBJ2-3, with 7 bases fitting TRBD2. The germline gives CDR1 DFQATT, CDR2 SNEGSKA (reference sequence). The CDR3 is made up of 13 amino acids. V lost 5 bases and J lost 3; bases outside the gene matches: 5. This CDR3 is CSAVLGRTDTQYF. Here the CDR3 DNA reads TGCAGTGCTGTCCTCGGGAGGACAGATACGCAGTATTTT.

This chain links TRBV6-5 with TRBJ1-4; D is undetermined. Germline V CDR1 and CDR2: MNHEY, SVGAGI. The CDR3 is 13 residues long. Trimming left V 4 bases short and J 5 bases short, with 8 bases between. The DNA for the CDR3 is TGTGCCAGCAGTTCCCGAAGGAATGAAAAACTGTTTTTT. This translates into CASSSRRNEKLFF.

The V call is TRBV30, the J call TRBJ1-2, with TRBD1 matching over 10 bases. This CDR3 region has 15 residues. CDR1 GTSNPN and CDR2 SVGIG come from the germline V gene (reference sequence). The trim removed 3 bases at V and 7 bases at J, leaving 11 bases unmatched. Written as DNA, the CDR3 is TGTGCCTGGAGCCACGATTGGACAGGGGGATCTGGCTACACCTTC. This translates into CAWSHDWTGGSGYTF.

J is TRBJ1-4 and V is TRBV12-3 or TRBV12-4; D gene unclear. The CDR3 runs 14 residues. V was cut by 3 bases and J by 1 base, with 6 bases left in between. The CDR3 here is CASSFWGTNEKLFF. The CDR3 bases are TGTGCCAGCAGTTTCTGGGGAACTAATGAAAAACTGTTTTTT.